This TCR beta chain was recorded in a study of T cells after yellow fever vaccination. On the study more broadly: With SMART-Seq v4 Ultra Low Input, the fractions containing low cell numbers were prepared.

V was pared by 10 bases and J by 0 bases, with 13 bases between. The CDR3 loop spans 15 amino acids. Each CDR3 protein is one row after TCRdb ran MiXCR on the 5' RACE reads. Here the sample spans roughly 310,000 distinct CDR3 sequences, about 9.5% being singletons. This receptor was obtained from a man between 18 and 35 years old who received the YFV17D yellow fever vaccine. The gene calls are TRBV12-3 or TRBV12-4 and TRBJ1-6; possible D gene TRBD1, 6 bases. Sequencing was performed on PBMCs, taken on the day of the first yellow fever vaccination. The chain's CDR3 is CATRGGGSYNSPLHF. For the CDR3, the DNA is TGTGCCACCCGAGGGGGGGGCTCCTATAATTCACCCCTCCACTTT.